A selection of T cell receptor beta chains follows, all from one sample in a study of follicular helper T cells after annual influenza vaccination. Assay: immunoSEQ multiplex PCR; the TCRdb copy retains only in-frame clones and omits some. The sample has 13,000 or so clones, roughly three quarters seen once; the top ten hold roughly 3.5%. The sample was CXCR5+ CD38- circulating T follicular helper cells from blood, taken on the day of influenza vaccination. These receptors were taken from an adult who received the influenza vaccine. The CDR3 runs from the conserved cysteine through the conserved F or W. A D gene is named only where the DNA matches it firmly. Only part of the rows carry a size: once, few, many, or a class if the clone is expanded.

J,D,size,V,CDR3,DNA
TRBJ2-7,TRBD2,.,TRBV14,CASSQTGAGDRLYEQYF,TGTGCCAGCAGCCAAACCGGAGCGGGGGACCGCCTGTACGAGCAGTACTTC
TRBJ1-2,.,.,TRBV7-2,CASSGGIHANYGYTF,TGTGCCAGCAGCGGCGGGATTCACGCTAACTATGGCTACACCTTC
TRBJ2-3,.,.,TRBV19,CASTITGGVPDTQYF,TGTGCCAGTACTATAACAGGAGGAGTTCCAGATACGCAGTATTTT
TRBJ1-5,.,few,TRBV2,CASRARGAGNQPQHF,TGTGCCAGCAGAGCACGGGGGGCAGGCAATCAGCCCCAGCATTTT
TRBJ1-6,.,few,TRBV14,CASSRRQDSPLHF,TGTGCCAGCAGCCGACGACAGGATTCACCCCTCCACTTT
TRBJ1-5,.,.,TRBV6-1,CASSLGGIEPQHF,TGTGCCAGCAGTCTTGGGGGTATTGAGCCCCAGCATTTT
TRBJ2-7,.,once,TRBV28,CASSLFEYEQYF,TGTGCCAGCAGTTTATTCGAATACGAGCAGTACTTC
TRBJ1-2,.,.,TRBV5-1,CASSLLSTGNDAGYTF,TGCGCCAGCAGCTTGTTGTCTACGGGAAACGATGCAGGCTACACCTTC
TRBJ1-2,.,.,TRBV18,CASRPGADYGYTF,TGTGCCAGCCGACCCGGGGCAGACTATGGCTACACCTTC
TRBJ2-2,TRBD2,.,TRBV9,CASSVRAGGGTGELFF,TGTGCCAGCAGCGTGAGAGCGGGGGGAGGCACCGGGGAGCTGTTTTTT
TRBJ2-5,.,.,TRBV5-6,CASSFGFQETQYF,TGTGCCAGCAGCTTTGGGTTTCAGGAGACCCAGTACTTC
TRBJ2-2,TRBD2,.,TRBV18,CASSAGTTNTGELFF,TGTGCCAGCTCGGCCGGGACTACGAACACCGGGGAGCTGTTTTTT
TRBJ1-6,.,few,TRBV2,CASSDRERSPLHF,TGTGCCAGCAGTGACAGGGAAAGGTCACCCCTCCACTTT
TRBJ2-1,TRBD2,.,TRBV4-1,CASSQDRLAGGDEQFF,TGCGCCAGCAGCCAAGATAGGCTAGCGGGGGGTGATGAGCAGTTCTTC
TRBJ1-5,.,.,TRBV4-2,CASSQDGKGDQPQHF,TGTGCCAGCAGCCAAGATGGAAAGGGGGATCAGCCCCAGCATTTT
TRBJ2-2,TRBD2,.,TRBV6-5,CASSYRRENTGELFF,TGTGCCAGCAGTTATCGGCGGGAGAATACCGGGGAGCTGTTTTTT
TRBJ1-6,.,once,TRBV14,CASSKVPPNSPLHF,TGTGCCAGCAGCAAGGTTCCCCCCAATTCACCCCTCCACTTT
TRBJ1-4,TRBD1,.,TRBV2,CASRKDRVHEKLFF,TGTGCCAGCAGGAAGGACAGGGTCCACGAAAAACTGTTTTTT
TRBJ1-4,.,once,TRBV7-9,CASSATGSGATNEKLFF,TGTGCCAGCAGCGCCACAGGGAGTGGGGCAACTAATGAAAAACTGTTTTTT
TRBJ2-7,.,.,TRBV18,CASSPRAANSYEQYF,TGTGCCAGCTCACCACGCGCAGCCAACTCCTACGAGCAGTACTTC
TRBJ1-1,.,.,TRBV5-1,CASSLAPGETEAFF,TGCGCCAGCAGCTTGGCTCCAGGGGAAACTGAAGCTTTCTTT
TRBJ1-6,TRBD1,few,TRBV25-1,CASSARDSTLGSPLHF,TGTGCCAGCAGTGCACGGGACAGCACTCTGGGTTCACCCCTCCACTTT